What follows are 22 T cell receptor beta chains derived from one specimen sequenced in a study of a mutant IDH1 vaccine in newly diagnosed glioma. The protocol was immunoSEQ multiplex PCR, while the TCRdb copy is restricted to in-frame clones and leaves out a portion. Here the sample spans 23,000 or so clones, 79% being singletons. The time point was: week 11, during vaccination. One vaccine dose held 300 ug of mutant IDH1 20-mer peptide and came with topical imiquimod. The antigens for these receptors are not known. The specimen comprised PBMCs, sampled from a glioma patient whose treatment included an IDH1 peptide vaccine. Receptors originate from a man aged 40-55 years with glioma.

Only a few counts were recorded for this clone. The chain combines TRBV29-1 with TRBJ2-3; 9 bases agree with TRBD2. V shed 4 bases, J shed 3 bases, and the junction held 8 bases outside the gene matches. The CDR3 has 15 amino acids. The V gene's germline CDR1 is SQVTM and CDR2 ANQGSEA. The DNA of the CDR3 is TGCAGCGTTGGCCAGCGGGAGGCCGGGACAGATACGCAGTATTTT. Translated: CSVGQREAGTDTQYF.

This clone was recorded only once. J is TRBJ2-2 and V is TRBV18; D unclear. Germline CDR1 and CDR2: KGHSH and LQKENI. The CDR3 length is 15 residues. V was clipped by 2 bases and J by 4 bases, with 11 bases between them. Here the CDR3 DNA reads TGTGCCAGCTCACCAAATTCTCGAGTCACCGGGGAGCTGTTTTTT. It is translated as CASSPNSRVTGELFF.

This rearrangement joins TRBV4-1 to TRBJ2-6; no definite D call. Germline CDR1 is MGHRA and CDR2 is YSYEKL. The CDR3 runs 17 residues. Between the trimmed V and J ends, which lost 5 bases and 0 bases, there was a span of 14 bases. CDR3: CASSDETLPSGANVLTF. For the CDR3, the DNA is TGCGCCAGCAGCGACGAGACATTACCCTCTGGGGCCAACGTCCTGACTTTC.

The gene calls are TRBV9 and TRBJ2-2; tentatively, D is TRBD2 (5 bases). The V gene lost 3 bases and the J gene lost 7 bases, with 7 bases spanning the gap. The CDR3 has 12 amino acids. Germline V gene data show CDR1 as SGDLS and CDR2 as YYNGEE. The CDR3 protein is CASSATSGELFF. CDR3 sequence (DNA): TGTGCCAGCAGCGCTACTAGCGGGGAGCTGTTTTTT. The full variable domain, completed using reference TRBV9 and TRBJ2-2, is DSGVTQTPKHLITATGQRVTLRCSPRSGDLSVYWYQQSLDQGLQFLIQYYNGEERAKGNILERFSAQQFPDLHSELNLSSLELGDSALYFCASSATSGELFFGEGSRLTVL.

The chain employs TRBV5-1 and TRBJ2-2, with 7 bases matching TRBD1. Trimming removed 5 bases from V and 3 bases from J; junction bases left unmatched: 7. CDR3 length equals 15 residues. Germline CDR1 reads SGHRS; CDR2 reads YFSETQ. As DNA, the CDR3 is TGCGCCAGCAGGTCCGGGACAGTGGACACCGGGGAGCTGTTTTTT. Amino acid sequence: CASRSGTVDTGELFF.

The chain recombines TRBV11-2 with TRBJ2-1; TRBD1 matches at 10 bases. Germline lookup yields CDR1 SGHAT and CDR2 FQNNGV. The CDR3 loop spans 13 amino acids. V lost 3 bases, J lost 9 bases, and 2 bases stayed unmatched. The CDR3 coding sequence is TGTGCCAGCAGCTTGGACAGGGGGACTGAGCAGTTCTTC. It translates to CASSLDRGTEQFF.

V gene TRBV5-8 combines with J gene TRBJ2-3; tentatively, D is TRBD1 or TRBD2 (5 bases each). V was clipped by 7 bases and J by 1 base, with 10 bases between them. Germline V gives CDR1 SGHTS, CDR2 YDEGEE. This CDR3 is 13 amino acids long. The CDR3 DNA reads as TGTGCCAGCCGGGGCCGGGGCACAGATACGCAGTATTTT. It encodes CASRGRGTDTQYF.

This clone was detected only once. This rearrangement joins TRBV27 to TRBJ2-3; D uncertain. The CDR3 has 13 residues. The ends were cut back, 7 bases at V and 2 bases at J, with 10 bases in the middle. Germline V gene data show CDR1 as MNHEY and CDR2 as SMNVEV (reference sequence). In nucleotides, the CDR3 is TGTGCCAGCACCACACCCAACACAGATACGCAGTATTTT. It specifies CASTTPNTDTQYF.

V gene TRBV7-2 combines with J gene TRBJ2-3; 12 positions match TRBD2. The CDR3 is 15 amino acids. With V trimmed by 2 bases and J by 5 bases, 2 bases remained unmatched. Germline V gene data show CDR1 as SGHTA and CDR2 as FQGNSA. CDR3 protein: CASSLTSGRIDTQYF. The CDR3 bases are TGTGCCAGCAGCTTAACTAGCGGGAGGATAGATACGCAGTATTTT.

The rearrangement joins TRBV2 to TRBJ2-1, with a possible D match to TRBD2 (5 bases). The V gene lost 5 bases and the J gene lost 8 bases, with 7 bases spanning the gap. Germline CDR1 and CDR2: SNHLY and FYNNEI. This CDR3 has 11 amino acids. The DNA for the CDR3 is TGTGCCAGCAGTAATAGCGATGAGCAGTTCTTC. It encodes CASSNSDEQFF.

This clone is medium-sized within its sample. The chain joins TRBV29-1 to TRBJ2-1; D is perhaps TRBD2 (6 bases). This CDR3 contains 13 residues. Germline loops: CDR1 SQVTM, CDR2 ANQGSEA. Trimming stripped 6 bases from V and 7 bases from J, with 16 bases between. The CDR3 here is CSVEVGAGNEQFF. CDR3 bases: TGCAGCGTGGAGGTAGGGGCGGGGAATGAGCAGTTCTTC.

This clone was counted once. The chain's CDR3 is CASRGQGGEKLFF. Here the CDR3 DNA reads TGTGCCAGCAGGGGACAGGGGGGCGAAAAACTGTTTTTT. The chain has TRBV5-6 and TRBJ1-4; 11 bases match TRBD1. The CDR3 runs to 13 residues. The junction had 2 bases not matched to a gene; V was cut back by 5 bases and J by 8 bases. CDR1 is SGHDT, CDR2 YYEEEE, per germline.

In this sample, this clone turned up once. The rearrangement links TRBV7-9 to TRBJ2-1; the match to TRBD2 covers 13 bases. The CDR3 runs to 16 residues. With V trimmed by 4 bases and J by 6 bases, 6 bases remained unmatched. Germline CDR1 is SEHNR and CDR2 is FQNEAQ (reference sequence). This chain's CDR3 is CASSSLAGGNPNEQFF. CDR3 DNA: TGTGCCAGCAGCTCACTAGCGGGAGGGAACCCCAATGAGCAGTTCTTC.

The chain carries TRBV9 and TRBJ2-1; maybe TRBD2 (6 bases). The germline V gene has CDR1 SGDLS and CDR2 YYNGEE. The V end was cut by 2 bases, the J end by 5 bases, with 14 bases between. This CDR3 contains 15 residues. As DNA, the CDR3 is TGTGCCAGCAGCGTGCGGGACGACATCGACAATGAGCAGTTCTTC. Protein sequence: CASSVRDDIDNEQFF.

V usage is TRBV7-9 and J usage is TRBJ1-4; unclear D gene. The CDR3 consists of 17 residues. CDR1 is SEHNR, CDR2 FQNEAQ, per germline (reference sequence). Trimming took off 5 bases at V and 5 bases at J, with 21 bases between the two ends. The chain's CDR3 is CASSADTETWGNEKLFF. CDR3 DNA: TGTGCCAGCAGCGCAGACACTGAGACATGGGGAAATGAAAAACTGTTTTTT.

This chain links TRBV28 with TRBJ2-1; possibly TRBD2 for D (6 bases). The length of the CDR3 is 15 residues. From germline, CDR1 is MDHEN and CDR2 SYDVKM. Trimming removed 3 bases from V and 0 bases from J, with 9 bases in between. The CDR3 loop reads CASSFSGLSYNEQFF. The CDR3 nucleotides are TGTGCCAGCAGTTTCAGCGGGCTCTCCTACAATGAGCAGTTCTTC. Together with reference TRBV28 and TRBJ2-1, the CDR3 gives the full variable domain: DVKVTQSSRYLVKRTGEKVFLECVQDMDHENMFWYRQDPGLGLRLIYFSYDVKMKEKGDIPEGYSVSREKKERFSLILESASTNQTSMYLCASSFSGLSYNEQFFGPGTRLTVL.

This chain connects TRBV29-1 to TRBJ2-7, with 8 positions matching TRBD2. After removal of 7 bases from V and 2 bases from J, the junction contained 1 base not matched to a gene. Germline assignment: CDR1 SQVTM and CDR2 ANQGSEA. The CDR3 is made up of 11 amino acids. The CDR3 bases are TGCAGCGAACTAGCGGCCTACGAGCAGTACGTC. It specifies CSELAAYEQYV.

CDR3 residues: CASSLVSGRAVTDTQYF. CDR3 bases: TGCGCCAGCAGCTTGGTGAGCGGGAGGGCCGTCACAGATACGCAGTATTTT. V gene TRBV5-1 combines with J gene TRBJ2-3, with 10 bases fitting TRBD2. Per germline, CDR1 SGHRS and CDR2 YFSETQ. J was trimmed by 2 bases and V by 0 bases; bases with no gene match: 6. The CDR3 extends over 17 amino acids.

This clone was counted between two and nine times. CDR3: CASRATGESPLHF. In DNA form, the CDR3 reads TGTGCCAGCAGAGCGACAGGGGAATCACCCCTCCACTTT. V usage is TRBV6-6 and J usage is TRBJ1-6; TRBD1 matches at 8 bases. The CDR3 has 13 amino acids. Trimming at V came to 6 bases and at J to 10 bases, leaving 5 bases not matched to a gene. Germline V gives CDR1 MNHNY, CDR2 SVGAGI (reference sequence).

The chain employs TRBV28 and TRBJ1-5, with D possibly matching TRBD1 (5 bases). This CDR3 spans 18 amino acids. The germline V and J ends were trimmed by 5 bases and 0 bases, with 20 bases remaining between them. The germline V gene encodes CDR1 MDHEN and CDR2 SYDVKM. The CDR3 nucleotides are TGTGCCAGCAGTACGAACGGGGGGTCCCTTGTTAGCAATCAGCCCCAGCATTTT. Translating it yields CASSTNGGSLVSNQPQHF.

The chain combines TRBV2 with TRBJ1-1, with D perhaps TRBD1 (5 bases). The CDR3 contains 14 residues. Germline CDR1 and CDR2: SNHLY and FYNNEI. Trimming took 5 bases from V and 3 from J, leaving 13 bases between them. The CDR3 sequence is CASSFALGDTEAFF. CDR3 sequence (DNA): TGTGCCAGCAGTTTCGCCTTGGGGGACACTGAAGCTTTCTTT.

The rearrangement links TRBV6-4 to TRBJ1-1, with unresolved D. The CDR3 covers 13 residues. V lost 6 bases and J lost 5, with 13 bases in between. Germline CDR1 and CDR2: MRHNA and SNTAGT. The CDR3 region has the DNA TGTGCCAGCAGGTTAGACCCTAGTACTGAAGCTTTCTTT. Translated, it gives CASRLDPSTEAFF.